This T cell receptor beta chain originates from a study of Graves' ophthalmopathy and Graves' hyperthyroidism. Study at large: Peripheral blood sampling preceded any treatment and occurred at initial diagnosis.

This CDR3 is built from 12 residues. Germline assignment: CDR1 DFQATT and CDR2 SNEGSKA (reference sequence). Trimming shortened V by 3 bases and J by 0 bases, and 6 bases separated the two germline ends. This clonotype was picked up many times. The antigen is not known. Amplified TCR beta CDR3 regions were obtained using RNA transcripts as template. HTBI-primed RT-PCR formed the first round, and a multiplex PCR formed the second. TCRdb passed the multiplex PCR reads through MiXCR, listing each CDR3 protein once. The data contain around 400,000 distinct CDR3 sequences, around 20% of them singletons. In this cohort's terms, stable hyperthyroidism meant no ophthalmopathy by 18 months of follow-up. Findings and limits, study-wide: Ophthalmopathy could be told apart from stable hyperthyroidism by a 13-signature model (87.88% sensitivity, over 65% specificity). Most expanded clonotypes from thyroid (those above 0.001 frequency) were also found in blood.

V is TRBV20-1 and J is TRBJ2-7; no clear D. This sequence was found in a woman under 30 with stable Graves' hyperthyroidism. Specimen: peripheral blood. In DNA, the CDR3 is TGCAGTGCTAGTCACTCCTCCTACGAGCAGTACTTC. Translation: CSASHSSYEQYF.